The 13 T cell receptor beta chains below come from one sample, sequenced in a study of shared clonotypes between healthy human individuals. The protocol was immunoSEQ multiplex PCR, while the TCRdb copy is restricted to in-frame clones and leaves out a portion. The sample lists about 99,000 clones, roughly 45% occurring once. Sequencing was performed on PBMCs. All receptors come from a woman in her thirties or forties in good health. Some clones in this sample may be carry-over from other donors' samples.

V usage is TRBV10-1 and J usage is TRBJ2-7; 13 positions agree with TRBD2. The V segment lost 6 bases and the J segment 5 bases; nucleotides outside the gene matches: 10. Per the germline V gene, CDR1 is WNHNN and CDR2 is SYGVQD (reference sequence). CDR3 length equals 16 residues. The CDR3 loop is CASSDWGTSGTHEQYF. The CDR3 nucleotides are TGCGCCAGCAGCGACTGGGGGACTAGCGGGACCCACGAGCAGTACTTC.

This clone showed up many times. The CDR3 loop reads CASSLAASNYGYTF. CDR3 sequence (DNA): TGTGCCAGCAGCTTAGCAGCCTCTAACTATGGCTACACCTTC. The J gene is TRBJ1-2, the V gene TRBV5-4; D call uncertain. The V gene's germline CDR1 is SGHNT and CDR2 YYREEE (reference sequence). CDR3 length equals 14 residues. Trimming took 2 bases from V and 0 from J, leaving 8 bases between them.

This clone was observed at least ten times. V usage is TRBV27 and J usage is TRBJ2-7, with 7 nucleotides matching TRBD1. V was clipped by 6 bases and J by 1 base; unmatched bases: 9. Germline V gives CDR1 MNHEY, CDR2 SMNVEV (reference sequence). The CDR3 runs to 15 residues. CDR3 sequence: CASSQGTAFSYEQYF. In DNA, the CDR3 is TGTGCCAGCAGCCAGGGGACAGCCTTTTCCTACGAGCAGTACTTC.

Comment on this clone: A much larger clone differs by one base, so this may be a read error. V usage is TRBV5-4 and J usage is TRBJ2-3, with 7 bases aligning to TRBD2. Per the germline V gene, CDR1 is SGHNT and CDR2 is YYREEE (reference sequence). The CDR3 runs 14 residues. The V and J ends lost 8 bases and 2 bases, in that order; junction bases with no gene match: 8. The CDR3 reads CASEPGGTTDTQYF. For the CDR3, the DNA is TGTGCCAGTGAACCGGGGGGTACCACAGATACGCAGTATTTT.

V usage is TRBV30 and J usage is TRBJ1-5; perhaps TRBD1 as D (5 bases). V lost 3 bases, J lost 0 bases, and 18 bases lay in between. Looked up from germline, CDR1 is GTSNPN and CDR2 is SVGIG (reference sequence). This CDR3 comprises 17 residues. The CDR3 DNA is TGTGCCTGGAGCGCTGAGGGACGGCATTATAGCAATCAGCCCCAGCATTTT. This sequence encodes CAWSAEGRHYSNQPQHF.

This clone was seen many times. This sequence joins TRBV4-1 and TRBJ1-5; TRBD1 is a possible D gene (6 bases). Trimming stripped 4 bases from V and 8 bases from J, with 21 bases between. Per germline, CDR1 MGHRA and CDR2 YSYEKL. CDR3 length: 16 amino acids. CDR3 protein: CASSLSQGLREEPQHF. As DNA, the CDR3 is TGCGCCAGCAGCCTATCCCAGGGGCTTAGGGAGGAGCCCCAGCATTTT.

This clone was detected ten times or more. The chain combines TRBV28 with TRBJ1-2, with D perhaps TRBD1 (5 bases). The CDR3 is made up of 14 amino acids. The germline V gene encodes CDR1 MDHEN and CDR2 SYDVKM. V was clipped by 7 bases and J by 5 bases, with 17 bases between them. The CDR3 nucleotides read TGTGCCAGCAATTTTCATCGGGGCTCTTATGGCTACACCTTC. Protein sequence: CASNFHRGSYGYTF.

The CDR3 DNA reads TGCGCCAGCAGCGTACGAGGGACTAGCCCTATCCGCACAGATACGCAGTATTTT. Amino acid sequence: CASSVRGTSPIRTDTQYF. The chain couples TRBV5-1 to TRBJ2-3, with 9 nucleotides matching TRBD2. V gave up 4 bases and J gave up 1 base; unmatched junction bases: 13. The length of the CDR3 is 18 residues. The germline V gene encodes CDR1 SGHRS and CDR2 YFSETQ.

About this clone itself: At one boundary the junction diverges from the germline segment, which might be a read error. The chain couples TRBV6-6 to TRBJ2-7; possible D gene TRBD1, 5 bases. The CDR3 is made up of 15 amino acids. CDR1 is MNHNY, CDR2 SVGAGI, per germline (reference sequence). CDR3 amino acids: CAISGATSTTYEQYF. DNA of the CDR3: TGTGCCATCAGTGGGGCAACCTCTACAACCTACGAGCAGTACTTC.

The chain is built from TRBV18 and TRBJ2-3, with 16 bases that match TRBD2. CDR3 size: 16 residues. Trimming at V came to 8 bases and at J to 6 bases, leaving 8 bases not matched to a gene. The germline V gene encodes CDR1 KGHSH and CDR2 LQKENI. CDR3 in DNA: TGTGCCAGCAGCTCGGGACTAGCGGGAGGGAGGGATACGCAGTATTTT. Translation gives CASSSGLAGGRDTQYF.

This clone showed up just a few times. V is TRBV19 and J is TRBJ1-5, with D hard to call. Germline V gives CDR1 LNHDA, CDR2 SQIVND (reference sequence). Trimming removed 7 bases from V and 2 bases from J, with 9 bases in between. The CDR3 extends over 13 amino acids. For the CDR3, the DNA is TGTGCCAGTAAAGGGAATGGCAATCAGCCCCAGCATTTT. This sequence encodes CASKGNGNQPQHF.

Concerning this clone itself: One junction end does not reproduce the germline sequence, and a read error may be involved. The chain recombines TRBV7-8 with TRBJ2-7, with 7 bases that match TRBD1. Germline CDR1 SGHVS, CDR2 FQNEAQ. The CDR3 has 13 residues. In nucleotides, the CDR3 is TGCGCCAGCAGCCAGGGGACAGCCTACGAGCAGTACTTC. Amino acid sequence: CASSQGTAYEQYF.

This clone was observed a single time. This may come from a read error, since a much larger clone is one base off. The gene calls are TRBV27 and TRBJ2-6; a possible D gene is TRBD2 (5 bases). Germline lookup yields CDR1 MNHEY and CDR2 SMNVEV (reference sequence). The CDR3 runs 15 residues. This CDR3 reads CAGRRPGSGANVLTF. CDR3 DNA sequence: TGTGCCGGCAGACGCCCGGGGTCTGGGGCCAACGTCCTGACTTTC.